The clone carrying this TCR beta chain was found a few times. Investigators divided CD4+ cells into CD45RA+ naive and CD45RA-negative memory subsets. The sample comes from a study of shared clonotypes between healthy human individuals. Generated by immunoSEQ multiplex PCR, the TCRdb table keeps only in-frame clones and is missing some. The sample lists some 680,000 clones; about 80% were seen once. Per germline, CDR1 DFQATT and CDR2 SNEGSKA (reference sequence). V was shortened by 5 bases and J by 11 bases, with 12 bases between the two germline ends. CDR3 length equals 10 residues. The origin of this receptor is a woman aged 25 to 39 in good health. The chain has TRBV20-1 and TRBJ1-1; D is possibly TRBD1 (5 bases). The sample comprised memory CD4+ T cells sorted from blood. The subset was: CD45RA-negative fraction. The CDR3 region has the DNA TGCAGTGCTTGGGACTTCGGTGCTTTCTTT. Protein: CSAWDFGAFF.